This T cell receptor (beta chain) was retrieved from a study of T-cell memory formation after mild COVID-19. About the study: Most TCR clusters belonged to a single donor. Study conclusions and caveats: CD4+ contracting clones lay mainly in CM and EM, CD8+ ones in EMRA. Second-wave clones reaching peak frequency on day 37 lacked confirmed SARS-CoV-2 specificity.

A 5'RACE reaction primed in the constant segment made cDNA libraries of TCR alpha and TCR beta, and these carried sample barcodes and UMIs. TCRdb fed the 5' RACE reads into MiXCR, producing one record per CDR3 protein. The table lists approximately 13,000 distinct CDR3 sequences, 16% of them singletons. This clonotype occurred many times. Its specificity is unknown. The CDR3 contains 17 residues. J was trimmed by 4 bases and V by 5 bases; bases with no gene match: 11. Germline V lookup: CDR1 MNHEY, CDR2 SMNVEV (reference sequence). The sample consisted of PBMCs or a T cell subset sorted from them (not recorded which). The chain is built from TRBV27 and TRBJ2-3, with 11 positions matching TRBD2. This clonotype was obtained from a man aged 18 to 35 who had mild COVID-19 (a few samples of this study predate the infection). Cell type and time point are not known. This chain's CDR3 is CASSLNPLAGGADTQYF. DNA of the CDR3: TGTGCCAGCAGTCTAAATCCCTTAGCGGGGGGGGCAGATACGCAGTATTTT.